This T cell receptor beta chain was identified during a study of blood T cell repertoires in COVID-19. This table comes from immunoSEQ multiplex PCR, and its TCRdb copy is limited to in-frame clones, with some not included. The sample carries around 300,000 clones, over 85% recorded once. Germline V gene data show CDR1 as SGHAT and CDR2 as FQNNGV. The V gene lost 4 bases and the J gene lost 10 bases, with 19 bases spanning the gap. This CDR3 has 15 residues. The specimen was PBMCs or T cells enriched from blood (not recorded which). The chain recombines TRBV11-2 with TRBJ1-4; maybe TRBD1 (5 bases). This TCR derives from a woman in her thirties who had recovered from COVID-19. CDR3 nucleotide sequence: TGTGCCAGCAGCTCCTGGGGGGGGAGGTGGGGAAAACTGTTTTTT. Translated, it gives CASSSWGGRWGKLFF.